What follows is one T cell receptor beta chain and its context. The sample originates from a study of technical replicates of blood from a few donors. CDR3 length equals 18 residues. The V end was cut by 5 bases, the J end by 2 bases, with 28 bases between. Germline lookup yields CDR1 SQVTM and CDR2 ANQGSEA. The protocol was immunoSEQ multiplex PCR, while the TCRdb copy is restricted to in-frame clones and leaves out a portion. This table has approximately 85,000 clones, approximately 93% appearing once. The sequenced sample consisted of T cells isolated from PBMCs. This sequence was found in a human donor in good health. The chain recombines TRBV29-1 with TRBJ2-7, with D perhaps matching TRBD2 (7 bases). The CDR3 DNA reads TGCAGCGTTTCGTCCTGGGCCGGGGGGCCCACATTAACCTACGAGCAGTACTTC. Protein product: CSVSSWAGGPTLTYEQYF.